Listed below are T cell receptor beta chains from one sample, sequenced in a study of blood T cell repertoires in COVID-19. The assay was immunoSEQ multiplex PCR, and TCRdb's table has in-frame clones only and misses some. The data contain around 130,000 clones, more than 75% of them singletons. The sequenced sample was peripheral blood. These receptors were taken from a woman aged 45-60 years who had recovered from COVID-19. Each CDR3 is given with its conserved first and last residue. Each record gives: clone size, J gene, D gene, V gene, CDR3 protein, CDR3 DNA. A D gene is named only where the DNA matches it firmly. Size values are once, few and many counts, or a class for expanded clones, and some rows have none.

-	TRBJ2-7	-	TRBV6-2/TRBV6-3	CASSYRRNYEQYF	TGTGCCAGCAGTTACAGGCGGAACTACGAGCAGTACTTC
few	TRBJ2-2	-	TRBV21-1	CASSTRDRGKRDGELFF	TGTGCCAGCAGCACCCGGGACAGGGGAAAAAGGGACGGGGAGCTGTTTTTT
-	TRBJ2-5	-	TRBV7-2	CASSLVVAPGETQYF	TGTGCCAGCAGCTTAGTTGTCGCGCCGGGGGAGACCCAGTACTTC
few	TRBJ2-5	-	TRBV5-1	CASTPGQETQYF	TGCGCCAGCACGCCAGGGCAAGAGACCCAGTACTTC
-	TRBJ1-6	-	TRBV7-2	CASSFRQADSPLHF	TGTGCCAGCAGCTTTCGACAGGCCGATTCACCCCTCCACTTT
-	TRBJ2-4	-	TRBV5-1	CASGGEPGNIQYF	TGCGCCAGCGGAGGCGAGCCAGGAAACATTCAGTACTTC
-	TRBJ2-1	-	TRBV11-2	CASSTVRGSYNEQFF	TGTGCCAGCAGCACCGTTAGGGGTTCCTACAATGAGCAGTTCTTC
-	TRBJ1-2	TRBD1	TRBV2	CASTVGGNNYGYTF	TGTGCCAGCACAGTAGGGGGCAATAACTATGGCTACACCTTC
-	TRBJ1-1	TRBD1	TRBV30	CAWSTDRVRTEAFF	TGTGCCTGGAGCACCGACAGGGTGAGGACTGAAGCTTTCTTT
-	TRBJ2-2	-	TRBV6-2/TRBV6-3	CASSPTAWGGELFF	TGTGCCAGCAGTCCGACAGCCTGGGGCGGGGAGCTGTTTTTT
-	TRBJ2-7	TRBD1	TRBV12-3/TRBV12-4	CASGPGQGAEQYF	TGTGCCAGCGGTCCGGGACAGGGGGCCGAGCAGTACTTC
-	TRBJ2-7	-	TRBV19	CASSGGIRSSYEQYF	TGTGCCAGTAGTGGGGGGATCCGGAGCTCCTACGAGCAGTACTTC
-	TRBJ1-1	-	TRBV10-1	CASSVQTGTEAFF	TGCGCCAGCAGTGTACAGACGGGGACTGAAGCTTTCTTT
-	TRBJ2-7	-	TRBV7-9	CASSPAGHDGQYF	TGTGCCAGCAGCCCAGCGGGCCACGACGGGCAGTACTTC
-	TRBJ1-5	-	TRBV3-1/TRBV3-2	CASSQDRGTQHF	TGTGCCAGCAGCCAAGATAGAGGGACCCAGCATTTT